Shown below are 25 T cell receptor beta chains from a single sample sequenced in a study of blood T cells in healthy people across ages. It was with a sample-barcoded 5' primer and a J-beta primer mix that a second PCR of roughly 6 to 11 cycles was run. TCRdb processed the 5' RACE reads anew with MiXCR; each CDR3 protein has one entry. The sample includes roughly 1,500,000 distinct CDR3 sequences, roughly 40% seen only once; the top ten take approximately 7.9%. The sample taken for sequencing was blood. These receptor sequences come from a woman younger than 30 in good health.

This sequence joins TRBV5-5 and TRBJ2-2; D possibly corresponds to TRBD1 (5 bases). The germline V gene encodes CDR1 SGHKS and CDR2 YYEKEE (reference sequence). V lost 3 bases and J lost 0, with 18 bases in between. The length of the CDR3 is 18 residues. Here the CDR3 DNA reads TGTGCCAGCAGCTGGGTGGCCCCAGGGTCGTCGAACACCGGGGAGCTGTTTTTT. This codes for CASSWVAPGSSNTGELFF.

In its sample, this clonotype was seen once. The V and J genes are TRBV7-2 and TRBJ2-1; 13 bases are a match to TRBD2. CDR1 is SGHTA and CDR2 is FQGNSA in the germline V gene. The CDR3 totals 17 residues. The V and J ends lost 0 bases and 8 bases, in that order; junction bases with no gene match: 7. The CDR3 loop reads CASSLALTSGRADEQFF. In DNA, the CDR3 is TGTGCCAGCAGCTTAGCGCTCACTAGCGGGAGGGCCGATGAGCAGTTCTTC.

This clonotype turned up a few times. V and J are TRBV7-9 and TRBJ2-1; D call uncertain. Per germline, CDR1 SEHNR and CDR2 FQNEAQ (reference sequence). The CDR3 loop spans 12 amino acids. Trimming cost V 1 base and J 8 bases, with 6 bases left between them. CDR3 protein: CASSLVADEQFF. CDR3 nucleotides: TGTGCCAGCAGCTTAGTGGCGGATGAGCAGTTCTTC.

This sequence joins TRBV30 and TRBJ1-2; D is uncertain. Germline CDR1 reads GTSNPN; CDR2 reads SVGIG (reference sequence). V was cut by 1 base and J by 6 bases, with 9 bases left in between. The CDR3 runs to 12 residues. CDR3 residues: CAWSGGYNGYTF. CDR3 in DNA: TGTGCCTGGAGTGGCGGATATAATGGCTACACCTTC.

The chain employs TRBV20-1 and TRBJ1-1, with 8 bases lining up with TRBD1. The CDR3 contains 14 residues. Germline V gives CDR1 DFQATT, CDR2 SNEGSKA (reference sequence). Trimming took 4 bases from V and 3 from J; bases not matched to a gene: 7. The CDR3 loop is CSANVRGQYTEAFF. The DNA for the CDR3 is TGCAGTGCTAATGTCAGGGGGCAGTACACTGAAGCTTTCTTT.

The chain combines TRBV3-1 with TRBJ2-7; TRBD2 agrees at 10 bases. CDR3 size: 15 residues. The junction had 8 bases not matched to a gene; V was cut back by 0 bases and J by 9 bases. The germline CDR1 and CDR2 sequences are LGHDT and YNNKEL (reference sequence). The CDR3 region is CASSQEIAGGWWQYF. CDR3 DNA sequence: TGTGCCAGCAGCCAAGAAATAGCGGGGGGCTGGTGGCAGTACTTC.

V usage is TRBV12-3 or TRBV12-4 and J usage is TRBJ2-5, with D perhaps matching TRBD1 (5 bases). Matching the DNA end better, TRBJ2-7 makes the J call doubtful. This CDR3 is 16 amino acids long. The CDR3 sequence is CASSLSADTLPHEQYF. The CDR3 DNA sequence: TGTGCCAGCAGTTTAAGCGCGGACACATTACCGCACGAGCAGTACTTC.

The V gene is TRBV15, the J gene TRBJ2-4, with a tentative D call TRBD2 (6 bases). Trimming removed 0 bases at V and 6 bases at J, with 18 bases between. Germline V lookup: CDR1 LNHNV, CDR2 YYDKDF (reference sequence). The CDR3 consists of 17 residues. The CDR3 reads CATSRDRLEGRGNIQYF. In nucleotides, the CDR3 is TGTGCCACCAGCAGAGATCGTTTGGAGGGGAGAGGAAACATTCAGTACTTC.

The chain employs TRBV4-1 and TRBJ1-2; 9 bases fit TRBD1. Germline V gene data show CDR1 as MGHRA and CDR2 as YSYEKL. The V gene end was trimmed by 4 bases and the J gene end by 7 bases; junction bases not matched to a gene: 10. This CDR3 has 15 amino acids. This chain's CDR3 is CASSPFPGQGRGYTF. In nucleotides, the CDR3 is TGCGCCAGCAGCCCTTTCCCGGGACAGGGACGTGGCTACACCTTC.

This clonotype has a handful of counts. The J gene is TRBJ2-7, the V gene TRBV4-1; D uncertain. Germline CDR1 MGHRA, CDR2 YSYEKL. CDR3 length equals 14 residues. The V end was cut by 4 bases, the J end by 2 bases, with 12 bases between. The CDR3 nucleotides are TGCGCCAGCAGCCTCCTCGACGCCGCCTACGAGCAGTACTTC. Its translation is CASSLLDAAYEQYF.

The chain has TRBV24-1 and TRBJ2-5, with 8 bases fitting TRBD1. After removal of 4 bases from V and 4 bases from J, the junction contained 7 bases not matched to a gene. The germline gives CDR1 KGHDR, CDR2 SFDVKD. This CDR3 spans 15 amino acids. The CDR3 DNA is TGTGCCACCAGTGAACCGGGGACAGGCCGAGAGACCCAGTACTTC. Its protein product is CATSEPGTGRETQYF.

Concerning this clonotype itself: A much larger clone differs from this one at a single base, so this may be a read error. For the CDR3, the DNA is TGTGCCACCCAGGGTAGCGGGATAATTCTTGAGCGGTTCTTC. Translating it yields CATQGSGIILERFF. The rearrangement uses TRBV10-3 and TRBJ2-1; the match to TRBD2 covers 8 bases. Germline CDR1 and CDR2: ENHRY and SYGVKD. The CDR3 loop spans 14 amino acids.

The J gene is TRBJ1-5, the V gene TRBV5-5, with TRBD1 identical over 9 bases. The ends lost 4 bases at V and 7 bases at J; junction bases unmatched: 9. Germline lookup yields CDR1 SGHKS and CDR2 YYEKEE (reference sequence). CDR3 length: 15 amino acids. CDR3 bases: TGTGCCAGCAGCCCACAAGGACAGGGGAGGCAGCCCCAGCATTTT. Its protein is CASSPQGQGRQPQHF.

This clonotype was observed a few times. The chain is built from TRBV7-2 and TRBJ2-3; D tentatively reads TRBD1 or TRBD2 (5 bases each). Trimming cost V 5 bases and J 4 bases, with 13 bases left between them. Looked up from germline, CDR1 is SGHTA and CDR2 is FQGNSA. The CDR3 sequence is 14 residues long. Here the CDR3 DNA reads TGTGCCAGCAGCCAGAGGGGTTTTGCAGATACGCAGTATTTT. Amino acids: CASSQRGFADTQYF.

This chain connects TRBV6-5 to TRBJ2-5, with a tentative D call TRBD1 (6 bases). V lost 2 bases, J lost 0 bases, and 19 bases lay in between. The V gene's germline CDR1 is MNHEY and CDR2 SVGAGI. The CDR3 totals 18 residues. The CDR3 protein is CASSYPIRDNPYQETQYF. The DNA for the CDR3 is TGTGCCAGCAGTTACCCCATCCGGGACAACCCGTACCAAGAGACCCAGTACTTC.

The chain links TRBV6-6 to TRBJ2-5; D is possibly TRBD1 (6 bases). Looked up from germline, CDR1 is MNHNY and CDR2 is SVGAGI (reference sequence). V shed 10 bases and J shed 3 bases, with 18 bases lying between them. This CDR3 is 14 amino acids long. CDR3 DNA: TGTGCCACCTCCTGGACAGCAATAGAAGAGACCCAGTACTTC. This codes for CATSWTAIEETQYF.

In nucleotides, the CDR3 is TGTGCCAGCAGCTCCCTACAGGGCAATGGCTACACCTTC. Its translation: CASSSLQGNGYTF. The chain has TRBV7-2 and TRBJ1-2, with D possibly TRBD1 on 6 matching bases. V was cut by 4 bases and J by 6 bases, with 12 bases left in between. Germline loops: CDR1 SGHTA, CDR2 FQGNSA. This CDR3 spans 13 amino acids.

This rearrangement joins TRBV20-1 to TRBJ1-2; 8 nucleotides match TRBD1. Per germline, CDR1 DFQATT and CDR2 SNEGSKA (reference sequence). The CDR3 consists of 17 residues. J was trimmed by 6 bases and V by 0 bases; bases with no gene match: 15. CDR3 in amino acids: CSARDLPGTGPIDGYTF. In nucleotides, the CDR3 is TGCAGTGCTAGAGACCTTCCCGGGACAGGCCCCATAGATGGCTACACCTTC.

V gene TRBV21-1 combines with J gene TRBJ1-1. TRBV21-1 has pseudogene status. The CDR3 extends over 14 amino acids. CDR3 loop: CASSKLQRNTEAFF. CDR3 coding DNA: TGTGCCAGCAGCAAACTACAGCGGAACACTGAAGCTTTCTTT.

The chain joins TRBV12-3 or TRBV12-4 to TRBJ2-1, with D unclear. The CDR3 length is 12 residues. Between the trimmed V and J ends, which lost 3 bases and 6 bases, there was a span of 6 bases. DNA of the CDR3: TGTGCCAGCAGTTTGACCCCCAATGAGCAGTTCTTC. This translates into CASSLTPNEQFF.

J is TRBJ2-5 and V is TRBV28; D is possibly TRBD1 or TRBD2 (5 bases each). V lost 1 base, J lost 1 base, and 7 bases lay in between. CDR3 size: 14 residues. CDR1 and CDR2 (germline): MDHEN, SYDVKM. The CDR3 coding sequence is TGTGCCAGCAGTTTATTCGGGACCCAAGAGACCCAGTACTTC. It specifies CASSLFGTQETQYF. The whole variable domain, filled in from reference TRBV28 and TRBJ2-5, reads DVKVTQSSRYLVKRTGEKVFLECVQDMDHENMFWYRQDPGLGLRLIYFSYDVKMKEKGDIPEGYSVSREKKERFSLILESASTNQTSMYLCASSLFGTQETQYFGPGTRLLVL.

Notes on this clonotype: A junction end diverges from the germline sequence, so it may reflect a read error. The V call is TRBV3-1, the J call TRBJ1-2; maybe TRBD1 (6 bases). The germline V gene encodes CDR1 LGHDT and CDR2 YNNKEL (reference sequence). This CDR3 contains 16 residues. The DNA for the CDR3 is TGTGCCAGCAACCAATCCTTGACAGGCGTCAACTATGGCTACACCTTC. Residues: CASNQSLTGVNYGYTF.

The chain combines TRBV20-1 with TRBJ2-4; 8 positions match TRBD1. Germline V gene sequence: CDR1 DFQATT, CDR2 SNEGSKA (reference sequence). This CDR3 has 13 amino acids. V lost 6 bases and J lost 13; bases outside the gene matches: 14. CDR3 sequence: CSAYLFRGQEQYF. The DNA of the CDR3 is TGCAGTGCCTACCTATTTCGGGGACAGGAGCAGTACTTC.

The gene calls are TRBV10-3 and TRBJ2-5; D is unresolved. The J call is doubtful: the DNA matches TRBJ2-7 better. The CDR3 extends over 14 amino acids. Germline CDR1 reads ENHRY; CDR2 reads SYGVKD. CDR3 in DNA: TGTGCCATCAGTGAGGGGGTAGGGTCGAGCGAGCAGTACTTC. This translates into CAISEGVGSSEQYF.

The gene calls are TRBV12-3 or TRBV12-4 and TRBJ2-7; 9 positions match TRBD2. The CDR3 spans 15 residues. V shed 5 bases and J 10 bases; nucleotides not matched to a gene: 15. The CDR3 protein is CASSRGGGGQNLQYF. The CDR3 DNA is TGTGCCAGCAGTAGGGGCGGGGGGGGGCAAAATCTTCAGTACTTC.